The 26 T cell receptor beta chains reported below all come from one sample, sequenced in a study of regulatory T cells in long-lasting Graves disease. Building the TCR beta libraries relied on iRepertoire HTBI primers, and CDR3 regions underwent Arm-PCR. One entry per CDR3 protein, called by TCRdb with MiXCR from the multiplex PCR reads. Among roughly 450,000 distinct CDR3 sequences listed, 20% to 25% were seen once. The sample's time point: persistent/refractory GD, antithyroid drugs over 5 years with positive TRAb. PBMCs were the source of the RNA used for TCR sequencing. Material: peripheral blood mononuclear cells (PBMCs), obtained when the disease was refractory, from a patient treated with antithyroid drugs. The receptors here all came from a female donor with Graves disease.

V is TRBV27 and J is TRBJ2-4; 9 bases agree with TRBD1. J was trimmed by 7 bases and V by 8 bases; bases with no gene match: 3. Germline CDR1 reads MNHEY; CDR2 reads SMNVEV (reference sequence). The CDR3 covers 12 residues. CDR3 residues: CASGTGSNIQYF. The CDR3 DNA reads as TGTGCCAGCGGGACAGGGAGCAACATTCAGTACTTC.

This clonotype was counted only a few times. CDR3 sequence: CASSISREANTEAFF. CDR3 bases: TGTGCCAGTAGTATAAGCAGGGAAGCGAACACTGAAGCTTTCTTT. The chain recombines TRBV19 with TRBJ1-1, with D possibly being TRBD1 (5 bases). CDR3 length: 15 residues. Trimming removed 2 bases from V and 1 base from J, with 11 bases in between. From germline, CDR1 is LNHDA and CDR2 SQIVND (reference sequence).

This chain uses TRBV19 with TRBJ2-1; weak D call: TRBD1 (6 bases). The CDR3 is 14 amino acids. With 3 bases removed from V and 7 bases from J, the gap between germline ends came to 13 bases. CDR1 LNHDA and CDR2 SQIVND come from the germline V gene (reference sequence). CDR3 sequence: CASSISVTGNEQFF. In DNA form, the CDR3 reads TGTGCCAGTAGTATTTCCGTTACAGGGAATGAGCAGTTCTTC.

The chain recombines TRBV10-3 with TRBJ2-5, with TRBD1 matching 10 bases. J was trimmed by 4 bases and V by 3 bases; bases with no gene match: 2. The CDR3 loop spans 14 amino acids. The germline V gene has CDR1 ENHRY and CDR2 SYGVKD. The chain's CDR3 is CAISEDRGRETQYF. CDR3 in DNA: TGTGCCATCAGTGAAGACAGGGGGCGAGAGACCCAGTACTTC.

The CDR3 nucleotides are TGTGCCATCTCCAGGGGGGCCGGGGAGCTGTTTTTT. Translated, it gives CAISRGAGELFF. This rearrangement joins TRBV24-1 to TRBJ2-2; perhaps TRBD1 as D (7 bases). This CDR3 comprises 12 residues. Germline V gene data show CDR1 as KGHDR and CDR2 as SFDVKD. V lost 11 bases to trimming and J lost 6 bases, with 12 bases between them.

This clonotype appeared a single time. The chain is built from TRBV18 and TRBJ1-3; D possibly corresponds to TRBD1 (5 bases). The V and J ends lost 4 bases and 0 bases respectively, with 19 bases between them. The CDR3 is 18 residues long. In germline, CDR1 is KGHSH, CDR2 LQKENI. CDR3 region: CASSLRPPWDDSGNTIYF. The CDR3 DNA follows: TGTGCCAGCTCACTCCGGCCCCCCTGGGACGACTCTGGAAACACCATATATTTT.

This clonotype was picked up many times. V is TRBV28 and J is TRBJ2-5; D assignment may be TRBD1 or TRBD2 (5 bases each). The CDR3 runs to 15 residues. Trimming took off 5 bases at V and 2 bases at J, with 15 bases between the two ends. In germline, CDR1 is MDHEN, CDR2 SYDVKM. The CDR3 coding sequence is TGTGCCAGCAGTATGATCGGGACCCTACAAGAGACCCAGTACTTC. Translation gives CASSMIGTLQETQYF.

This clonotype was observed at least ten times. The V gene is TRBV12-3 or TRBV12-4, the J gene TRBJ1-2; D is ambiguous. This CDR3 region has 14 residues. V lost 4 bases and J lost 8, with 17 bases in between. The CDR3: CASSSGARSRGYTF. In DNA, the CDR3 is TGTGCCAGCAGTTCCGGTGCTCGGTCTAGGGGCTACACCTTC.

About this clonotype: This may be a read error: a much more frequent sequence differs by one nucleotide. V usage is TRBV3-1 and J usage is TRBJ1-2; 9 bases match TRBD1. The germline V gene has CDR1 LGHDT and CDR2 YNNKEL (reference sequence). The CDR3 length is 15 residues. The CDR3 sequence is CASSPPGQGFYGCTF. Written as DNA, the CDR3 is TGTGCCAGCAGCCCCCCGGGACAGGGTTTCTATGGCTGCACCTTC.

This clonotype showed up many times. V gene TRBV29-1 combines with J gene TRBJ1-5; the D gene is possibly TRBD1 (5 bases). The CDR3 has 13 amino acids. Trimming stripped 6 bases from V and 2 bases from J, with 11 bases between. The germline V gene has CDR1 SQVTM and CDR2 ANQGSEA. The CDR3 region has the DNA TGCAGCGTCCGGGACGGAGGCAATCAGCCCCAGCATTTT. This translates into CSVRDGGNQPQHF.

This clonotype has ten or more counts. This chain joins TRBV20-1 and TRBJ1-2; 7 nucleotides agree with TRBD1. This CDR3 contains 13 residues. The germline CDR1 and CDR2 sequences are DFQATT and SNEGSKA (reference sequence). CDR3 loop: CATSRTGNYGYTF. The CDR3, as DNA: TGCGCTACGAGCAGGACAGGAAACTATGGCTACACCTTC.

The table lists this clonotype with many counts. The rearrangement links TRBV6-1 to TRBJ1-1; tentative D call: TRBD1 (5 bases). This CDR3 has 14 amino acids. The V gene's germline CDR1 is MNHNS and CDR2 SASEGT. V lost 5 bases and J 1 base, leaving 11 bases between the germline ends. The CDR3 DNA follows: TGTGCCAGCAGTATTCGACAGAGGAACACTGAAGCTTTCTTT. This translates into CASSIRQRNTEAFF.

This clonotype has at least ten counts. The CDR3 DNA reads as TGTGCCAGCAGCCAAGTCGGGACAGGAGGGTATGGCTACACCTTC. Amino acids: CASSQVGTGGYGYTF. The chain carries TRBV14 and TRBJ1-2, with 8 bases matching TRBD1. Germline values: CDR1 SGHDN, CDR2 FVKESK. The CDR3 contains 15 residues. Unmatched junction bases numbered 6, after V lost 1 base and J lost 5 bases. Based on the CDR3 plus reference TRBV14 and TRBJ1-2, the full variable domain is EAGVTQFPSHSVIEKGQTVTLRCDPISGHDNLYWYRRVMGKEIKFLLHFVKESKQDESGMPNNRFLAERTGGTYSTLKVQPAELEDSGVYFCASSQVGTGGYGYTFGSGTRLTVV.

This chain uses TRBV6-2 or TRBV6-3 with TRBJ2-7; no reliable D call. Germline CDR1 reads MNHEY; CDR2 reads SVGEGT. The CDR3 runs to 13 residues. Trimming left V 4 bases short and J 3 bases short, with 10 bases between. CDR3 nucleotide sequence: TGTGCCAGCAGTTCCCGGGTTAACTACGAGCAGTACTTC. Residues: CASSSRVNYEQYF.

This clonotype was recorded many times. The CDR3 nucleotides are TGTGCCAGCAGTTCTCATAGCCTCACCTACGAGCAGTACTTC. This codes for CASSSHSLTYEQYF. The gene calls are TRBV27 and TRBJ2-7; D gene uncertain. Germline assignment: CDR1 MNHEY and CDR2 SMNVEV (reference sequence). CDR3 size: 14 residues. V gave up 4 bases and J gave up 2 bases, with 12 bases separating them.

The chain couples TRBV27 to TRBJ2-7; 9 bases line up with TRBD2. CDR1 is MNHEY, CDR2 SMNVEV, per germline (reference sequence). V lost 5 bases to trimming and J lost 2 bases; unmatched junction nucleotides: 7. This CDR3 contains 15 residues. For the CDR3, the DNA is TGTGCCAGCAGTATAAGCGGGGGGAATCCCTACGAGCAGTACTTC. Translating it yields CASSISGGNPYEQYF.

The chain couples TRBV14 to TRBJ1-2, with 7 bases that match TRBD1. The CDR3 has 16 amino acids. CDR1 and CDR2 from the germline V gene are SGHDN and FVKESK. V trimming: 4 bases; J trimming: 8 bases; junction bases outside the gene matches: 16. The chain's CDR3 is CASSRRRLTGSRGYTF. The CDR3 DNA is TGTGCCAGCAGCCGGAGACGATTGACAGGGAGTCGGGGCTACACCTTC.

On this clonotype itself: Germline is not matched at one junction end, which may reflect a read error. V is TRBV12-3 or TRBV12-4 and J is TRBJ2-2; possible D gene TRBD2, 5 bases. This CDR3 is built from 13 residues. The CDR3 DNA sequence: TGTGCCAGCAGTTTCACCAACACCGGGGATCTGTTTTTT. Protein: CASSFTNTGDLFF.

The rearrangement joins TRBV2 to TRBJ2-1, with 10 bases fitting TRBD1. J gave up 3 bases and V 8 bases, and 4 bases lay outside the gene matches. This CDR3 has 14 residues. CDR1 and CDR2 from the germline V gene are SNHLY and FYNNEI. CDR3 residues: CASLTGGGYNEQFF. The CDR3 nucleotides are TGTGCCAGCCTGACAGGGGGCGGCTACAATGAGCAGTTCTTC.

This clonotype was found many times. The chain has TRBV11-2 and TRBJ1-1; D is uncertain. This CDR3 comprises 13 residues. V was pared by 1 base and J by 2 bases, with 5 bases between. The germline gives CDR1 SGHAT, CDR2 FQNNGV. The CDR3 DNA follows: TGTGCCAGCAGCTTAGCGCCCAACACTGAAGCTTTCTTT. Its protein product is CASSLAPNTEAFF.

This clonotype occurred many times. The chain uses TRBV28 and TRBJ1-2; D remains ambiguous. The V gene's germline CDR1 is MDHEN and CDR2 SYDVKM. Between the trimmed V and J ends, which lost 3 bases and 7 bases, there was a span of 6 bases. This CDR3 has 11 amino acids. The CDR3 DNA reads as TGTGCCAGCAGTTTCGCGCTTGGCTACACCTTC. Its protein product is CASSFALGYTF.

This clonotype was detected a few times. Possible read error: a much larger clone is one base away. The V call is TRBV25-1, the J call TRBJ2-7, with 12 bases lining up with TRBD1. V trimming: 6 bases; J trimming: 3 bases; junction bases outside the gene matches: 3. Looked up from germline, CDR1 is MGHDK and CDR2 is SYGVNS. This CDR3 comprises 14 residues. CDR3 sequence (DNA): TGTGCCAGCAGCGGGACAGGGGGCTTCTACGAGCAGTACTTC. Translated: CASSGTGGFYEQYF.

The chain couples TRBV14 to TRBJ2-7; a possible D gene is TRBD2 (6 bases). Trimming shortened V by 0 bases and J by 6 bases, and 15 bases separated the two germline ends. The germline CDR1 and CDR2 sequences are SGHDN and FVKESK. This CDR3 spans 15 amino acids. The CDR3 DNA sequence: TGTGCCAGCAGCCAAGAGCTAGCGCTCATCAGCGAGCAGTACTTC. Translated: CASSQELALISEQYF.

Worth noting for this clonotype: Just one base apart from a much larger clone, this may be a read error. V gene TRBV19 combines with J gene TRBJ1-1; D is uncertain. V lost 2 bases, J lost 1 base, and 11 bases lay in between. The germline gives CDR1 LNHDA, CDR2 SQIVND (reference sequence). The CDR3 loop spans 15 amino acids. CDR3 in DNA: TGTGCCAGTAGTATAAATCGGGCCGGGAACACTGAAGCTTTCTTT. This encodes CASSINRAGNTEAFF.

As concerns this clonotype: This clone may be a read error of a much larger clone one base away. CDR3 sequence reads: CATGRRQVETQYF. DNA for the CDR3: TGTGCCACCGGCAGAAGACAGGTGGAGACCCAGTACTTC. V gene TRBV15 combines with J gene TRBJ2-5; possibly TRBD1 for D (6 bases). Germline V lookup: CDR1 LNHNV, CDR2 YYDKDF (reference sequence). The CDR3 extends over 13 amino acids.

As concerns this clonotype: A much larger clone differs from this one at a single base, so this may be a read error. This chain connects TRBV2 to TRBJ2-5; possibly TRBD1 or TRBD2 for D (5 bases each). This CDR3 contains 13 residues. The germline CDR1 and CDR2 sequences are SNHLY and FYNNEI. The CDR3 nucleotides read TGTGCCAGCAGTGGGGCGAGGGGAGAGGCCCAGTACTTC. It encodes CASSGARGEAQYF.